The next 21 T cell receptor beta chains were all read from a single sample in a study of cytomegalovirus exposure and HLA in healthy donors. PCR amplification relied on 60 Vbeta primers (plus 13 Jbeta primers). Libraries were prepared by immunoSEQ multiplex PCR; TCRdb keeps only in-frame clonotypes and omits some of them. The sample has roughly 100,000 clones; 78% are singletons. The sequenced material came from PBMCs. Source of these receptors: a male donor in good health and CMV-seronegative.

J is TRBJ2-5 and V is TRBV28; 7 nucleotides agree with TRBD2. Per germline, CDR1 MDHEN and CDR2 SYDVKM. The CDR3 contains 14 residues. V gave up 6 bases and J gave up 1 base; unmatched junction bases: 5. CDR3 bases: TGTGCCAGCAGCCGGACTAGTCTCCAAGAGACCCAGTACTTC. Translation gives CASSRTSLQETQYF.

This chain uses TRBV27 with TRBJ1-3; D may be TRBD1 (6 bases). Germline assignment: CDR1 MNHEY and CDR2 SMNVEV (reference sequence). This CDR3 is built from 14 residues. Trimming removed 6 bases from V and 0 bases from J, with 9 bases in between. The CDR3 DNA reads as TGTGCCAGCAGGCGGGGGGCCTCTGGAAACACCATATATTTT. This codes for CASRRGASGNTIYF.

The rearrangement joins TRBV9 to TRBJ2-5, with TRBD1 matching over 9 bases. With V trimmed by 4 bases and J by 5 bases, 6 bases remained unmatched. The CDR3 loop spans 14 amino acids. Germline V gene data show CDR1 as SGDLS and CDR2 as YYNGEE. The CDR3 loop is CASSIQGAAETQYF. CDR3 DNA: TGTGCCAGCAGCATACAGGGGGCCGCGGAGACCCAGTACTTC.

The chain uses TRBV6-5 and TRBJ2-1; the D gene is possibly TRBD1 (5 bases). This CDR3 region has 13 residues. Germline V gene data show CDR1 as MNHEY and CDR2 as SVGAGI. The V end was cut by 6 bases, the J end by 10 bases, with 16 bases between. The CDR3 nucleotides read TGTGCCAGCAGAATAAGTTCATGGACAGAGCAGTTCTTC. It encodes CASRISSWTEQFF.

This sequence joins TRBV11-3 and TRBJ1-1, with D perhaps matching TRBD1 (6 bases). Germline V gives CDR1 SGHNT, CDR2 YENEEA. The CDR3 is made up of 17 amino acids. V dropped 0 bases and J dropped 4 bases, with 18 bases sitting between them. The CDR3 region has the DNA TGTGCCAGCAGCTTAGATGGGGGCAGGTCCCCCTCCACTGAAGCTTTCTTT. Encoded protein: CASSLDGGRSPSTEAFF.

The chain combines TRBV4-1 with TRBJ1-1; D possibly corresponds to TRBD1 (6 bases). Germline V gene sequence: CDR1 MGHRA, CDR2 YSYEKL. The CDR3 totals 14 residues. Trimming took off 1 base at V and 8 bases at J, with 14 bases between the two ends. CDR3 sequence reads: CASSQGQGLLEAFF. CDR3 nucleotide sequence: TGCGCCAGCAGCCAAGGGCAGGGGCTTCTAGAAGCTTTCTTT.

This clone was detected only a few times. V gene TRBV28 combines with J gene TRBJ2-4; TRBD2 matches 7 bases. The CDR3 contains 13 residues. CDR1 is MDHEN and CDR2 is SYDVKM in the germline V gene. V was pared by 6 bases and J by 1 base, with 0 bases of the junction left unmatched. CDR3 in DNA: TGTGCCAGCAGCGGGGGGGCCAAAAACATTCAGTACTTC. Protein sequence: CASSGGAKNIQYF.

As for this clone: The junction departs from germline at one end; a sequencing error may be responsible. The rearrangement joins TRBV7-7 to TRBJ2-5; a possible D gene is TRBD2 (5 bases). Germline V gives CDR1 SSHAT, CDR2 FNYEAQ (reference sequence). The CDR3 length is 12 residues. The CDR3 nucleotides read TGTGCTAGCAGCGCCGGCGGGGAGACCCAGTACTTC. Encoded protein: CASSAGGETQYF.

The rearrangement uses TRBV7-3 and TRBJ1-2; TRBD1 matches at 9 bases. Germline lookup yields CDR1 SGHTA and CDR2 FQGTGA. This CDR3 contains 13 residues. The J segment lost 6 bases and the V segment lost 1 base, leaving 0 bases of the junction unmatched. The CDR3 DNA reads TGTGCCAGCAGCTTAAGACAGGGGGATGGCTACACCTTC. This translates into CASSLRQGDGYTF.

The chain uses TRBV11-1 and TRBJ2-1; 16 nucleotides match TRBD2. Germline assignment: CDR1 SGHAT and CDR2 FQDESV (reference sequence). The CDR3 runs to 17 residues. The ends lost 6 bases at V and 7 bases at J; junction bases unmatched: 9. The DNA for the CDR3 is TGTGCCAGCAGAGTAGGGACTAGCGGGAGGGCCGGAAATGAGCAGTTCTTC. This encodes CASRVGTSGRAGNEQFF.

The CDR3 DNA reads as TGTGCCAGTAGTACACGACGGGTATCCACTGAAGCTTTCTTT. It specifies CASSTRRVSTEAFF. The chain employs TRBV19 and TRBJ1-1; no definite D call. The CDR3 is 14 residues long. Germline-derived CDR1 and CDR2 are LNHDA and SQIVND (reference sequence). V was shortened by 4 bases and J by 4 bases, with 13 bases between the two germline ends.

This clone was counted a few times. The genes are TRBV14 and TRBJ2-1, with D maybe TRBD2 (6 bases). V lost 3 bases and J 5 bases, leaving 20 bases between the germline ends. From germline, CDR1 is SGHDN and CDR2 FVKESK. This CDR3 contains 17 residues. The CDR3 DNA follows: TGTGCCAGCAGCCATCTTCTAGCGCCCTCTCCTAACAATGAGCAGTTCTTC. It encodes CASSHLLAPSPNNEQFF.

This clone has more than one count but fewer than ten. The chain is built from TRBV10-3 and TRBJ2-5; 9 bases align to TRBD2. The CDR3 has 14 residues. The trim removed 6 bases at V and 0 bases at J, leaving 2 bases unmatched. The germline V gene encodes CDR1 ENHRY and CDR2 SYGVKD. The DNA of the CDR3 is TGTGCCATCAGATCTAGCGGGAACCAAGAGACCCAGTACTTC. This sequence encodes CAIRSSGNQETQYF.

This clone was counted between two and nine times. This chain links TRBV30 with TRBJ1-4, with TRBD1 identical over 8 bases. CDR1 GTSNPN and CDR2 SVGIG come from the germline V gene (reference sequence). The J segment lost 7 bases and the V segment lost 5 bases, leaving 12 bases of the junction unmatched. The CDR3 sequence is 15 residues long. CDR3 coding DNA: TGTGCCTGGTCTAAATCCGGGACAGGTAGTGAAAAACTGTTTTTT. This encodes CAWSKSGTGSEKLFF. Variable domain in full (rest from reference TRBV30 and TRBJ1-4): SQTIHQWPATLVQPVGSPLSLECTVEGTSNPNLYWYRQAAGRGLQLLFYSVGIGQISSEVPQNLSASRPQDRQFILSSKKLLLSDSGFYLCAWSKSGTGSEKLFFGSGTQLSVL.

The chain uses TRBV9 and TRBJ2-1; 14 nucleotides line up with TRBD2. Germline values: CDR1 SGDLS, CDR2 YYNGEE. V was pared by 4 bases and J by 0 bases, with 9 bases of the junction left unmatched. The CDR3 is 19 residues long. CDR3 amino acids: CASSTQGTSGSHSYNEQFF. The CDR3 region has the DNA TGTGCCAGCAGCACCCAAGGGACTAGCGGGAGCCACTCCTACAATGAGCAGTTCTTC.

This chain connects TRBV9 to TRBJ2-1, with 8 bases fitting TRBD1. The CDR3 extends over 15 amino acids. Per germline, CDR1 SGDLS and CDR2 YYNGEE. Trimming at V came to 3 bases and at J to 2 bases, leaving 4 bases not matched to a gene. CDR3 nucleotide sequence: TGTGCCAGCAGCGCCCCAGGGGGCGCCTACAATGAGCAGTTCTTC. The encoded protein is CASSAPGGAYNEQFF.

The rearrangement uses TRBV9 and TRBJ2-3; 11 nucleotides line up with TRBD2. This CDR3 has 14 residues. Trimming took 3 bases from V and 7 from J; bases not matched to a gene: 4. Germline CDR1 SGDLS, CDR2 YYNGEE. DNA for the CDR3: TGTGCCAGCAGCGAAATGACTAGCGGGAATACGCAGTATTTT. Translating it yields CASSEMTSGNTQYF.

The CDR3, as DNA: TGCGCCAGCAGCTTGGCTTCCAGCGCCTCCTACAATGAGCAGTTCTTC. Translation gives CASSLASSASYNEQFF. V and J are TRBV5-1 and TRBJ2-1; D ambiguous. The ends were cut back, 0 bases at V and 0 bases at J, with 10 bases in the middle. This CDR3 contains 16 residues. CDR1 is SGHRS and CDR2 is YFSETQ in the germline V gene.

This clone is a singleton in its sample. The CDR3 spells CASSDRGSQPQHF. The CDR3 DNA is TGTGCCAGCAGTGACAGGGGGTCTCAGCCCCAGCATTTT. The chain is built from TRBV2 and TRBJ1-5; 7 nucleotides agree with TRBD1. After removal of 3 bases from V and 6 bases from J, the junction contained 2 bases not matched to a gene. The CDR3 loop spans 13 amino acids. CDR1 and CDR2 from the germline V gene are SNHLY and FYNNEI.

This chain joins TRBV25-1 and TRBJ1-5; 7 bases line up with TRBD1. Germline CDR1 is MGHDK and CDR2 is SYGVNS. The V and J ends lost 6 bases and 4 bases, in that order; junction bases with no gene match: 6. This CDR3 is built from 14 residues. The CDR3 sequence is CASRIQGRNQPQHF. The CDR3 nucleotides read TGTGCCAGCAGGATACAGGGGAGAAATCAGCCCCAGCATTTT.

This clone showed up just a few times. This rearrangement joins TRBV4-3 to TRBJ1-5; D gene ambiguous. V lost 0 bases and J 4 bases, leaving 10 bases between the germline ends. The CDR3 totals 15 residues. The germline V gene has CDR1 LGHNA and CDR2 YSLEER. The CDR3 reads CASSQDRFGNQPQHF. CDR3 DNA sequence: TGCGCCAGCAGCCAAGATAGGTTCGGGAATCAGCCCCAGCATTTT.